The TCR beta chain under discussion was sequenced for a study of blood T cell repertoires in COVID-19. Participants had their cohort set by participant-reported clinical history. Cohort 3 donors counted as recovered after two negative PCRs, clearance, or resolved symptoms. As originally analysed: Nucleated cell counts were estimated from reference gene primer amplification. Measured with immunoSEQ multiplex PCR; TCRdb has only the in-frame clones, and not every one. From that table come the V and J calls and clone size; the DNA was used to work out D and trimming. The data hold 130,000 to 150,000 clones, with just under 85% observed a single time. Germline assignment: CDR1 MDHEN and CDR2 SYDVKM. Trimming pared 5 bases from V and 1 base from J, leaving 11 bases between. This CDR3 spans 14 amino acids.

This chain uses TRBV28 with TRBJ1-1; the D is unclear. This receptor was obtained from a woman between 35 and 50 years old who had recovered from COVID-19. Material for sequencing was PBMCs or T cells enriched from blood (not recorded which). This CDR3 reads CASSMEIGNTEAFF. CDR3 DNA: TGTGCCAGCAGTATGGAGATCGGGAACACTGAAGCTTTCTTT.